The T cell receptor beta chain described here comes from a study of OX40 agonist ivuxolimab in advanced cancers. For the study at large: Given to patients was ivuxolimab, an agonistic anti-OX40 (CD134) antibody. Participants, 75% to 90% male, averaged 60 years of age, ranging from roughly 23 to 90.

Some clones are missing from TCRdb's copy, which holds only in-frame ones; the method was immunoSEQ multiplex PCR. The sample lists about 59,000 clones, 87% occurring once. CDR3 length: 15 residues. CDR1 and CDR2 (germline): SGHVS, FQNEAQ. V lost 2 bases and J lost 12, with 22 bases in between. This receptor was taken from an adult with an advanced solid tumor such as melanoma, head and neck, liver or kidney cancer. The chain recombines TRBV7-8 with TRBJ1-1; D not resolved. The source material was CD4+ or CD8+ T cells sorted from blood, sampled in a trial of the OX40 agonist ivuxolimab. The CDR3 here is CASSLMGYSATHPFF. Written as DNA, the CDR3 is TGTGCCAGCAGCTTAATGGGGTACAGCGCGACGCATCCTTTCTTT.